The present T cell receptor (beta chain) was sequenced within a study of radiotherapy plus CTLA-4 blockade in lung cancer (dated by TCRdb to 2016 to 2019). For context, the study as a whole: Objective responses were observed in 15% to 20% of enrolled patients, and disease control was achieved in 31%.

Focal radiation therapy combined with CTLA-4 blockade (ipilimumab) was tested in patients with chemo-refractory metastatic non-small-cell lung cancer. For this clone: No antigen is known for it. Base quality data are lacking; no much larger clone is found one base away.

Receptors were amplified or captured by the immunoSEQ multiplex PCR assay. TCRdb re-hosts the immuneACCESS table, in-frame sequences only. Its copies lack some clones; in the studies checked, an unresolved V gene accounts for under half of them, and the cause for the rest is not known. Here the sample has about 97,000 clones; about four fifths occur a single time. Around 2.8% of the sample comes from the top ten. V ends up 6 bases short and J 5 bases short, with an unmatched junction base count of 9. From the cysteine up to the phenylalanine, the CDR3 has a length of 16 residues. The CDR3 DNA has 48 bases and is translated from base 1. According to the germline V gene (reference sequence), CDR1 reads LNHDA and CDR2 reads SQIVND. What the work shows at the level of the full study, not this receptor alone: After treatment with radiotherapy and ipilimumab, TCR clones that originated in tumors expanded in peripheral blood. The strongest predictors of response, as reported, were early dynamic changes in blood T cell clones along with a rise in serum interferon-beta after radiation.

The V and J segments used are TRBV19 and TRBJ1-5, with 11 bases matching TRBD1. This TCR came from a human donor with non-small cell lung cancer who had a partial response to radiotherapy plus ipilimumab. Some clones in this sample may be carry-over from other donors' samples. The sequencing here drew on peripheral blood, taken from a patient treated with radiotherapy plus ipilimumab. CDR3 protein: CASSKGWTGGDQPQHF. The DNA sequence is as follows: TGTGCCAGTAGCAAAGGGTGGACAGGGGGCGATCAGCCCCAGCATTTT.